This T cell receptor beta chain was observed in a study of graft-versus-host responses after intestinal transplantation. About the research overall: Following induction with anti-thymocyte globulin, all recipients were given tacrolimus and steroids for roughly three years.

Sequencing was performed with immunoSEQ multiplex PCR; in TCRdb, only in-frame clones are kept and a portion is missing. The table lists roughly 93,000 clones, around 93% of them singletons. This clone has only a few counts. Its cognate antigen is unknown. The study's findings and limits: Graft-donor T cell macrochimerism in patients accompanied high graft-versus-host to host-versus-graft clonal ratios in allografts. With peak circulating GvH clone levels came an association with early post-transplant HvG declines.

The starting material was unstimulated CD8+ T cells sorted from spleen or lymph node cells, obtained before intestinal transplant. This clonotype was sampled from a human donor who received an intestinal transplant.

The CDR3 region has the DNA TGCGCCAGCAGCTTGGTCGGACAGCAAAGGGACATTCAGTACTTC. Its translation: CASSLVGQQRDIQYF. The genes are TRBV5-1 and TRBJ2-4; D may be TRBD1 (6 bases). The germline CDR1 and CDR2 sequences are SGHRS and YFSETQ. V lost 0 bases to trimming and J lost 8 bases, with 15 bases between them. The CDR3 contains 15 residues.